This T cell receptor beta chain is from a study of shared T cell receptors in the human thymus (dated by TCRdb to the early 2020s). Context from the whole study: The study investigated the way shared, self-reactive T-cell receptor alpha chains are produced in the human thymus.

Taken from cysteine to phenylalanine, the CDR3 has 20 residues. Only the CDR3 part of the read is kept: 60 bases, read in frame from the first base. CDR1 SSHAT and CDR2 FNYEAQ were looked up in the germline V gene (reference sequence). Comment on this clone: What this receptor recognizes is not known. The junction does not match germline at one end; this may be a read error.

The library was produced with the immunoSEQ multiplex PCR assay. TCRdb took this table from immuneACCESS and kept in-frame rearrangements with V and J called. Such tables lack part of the clones; where checked against another copy, unresolved V genes explain under half of the gap, and the rest is unexplained. The sample includes 600,000 to 900,000 clones, with approximately 85% observed a single time. The ten most abundant clones make up around 0.0099% of the sample. The same specimen was also included in a second study, on human thymus T cells. As described in the second report: Immunologically healthy infants undergoing open corrective cardiac surgery for congenital heart defects in Finland were used as donors. The thymus tissue came from surgical resects taken out during corrective cardiac surgery. Biased V and J gene segment usage appeared to be present in both thymic and peripheral blood repertoires. Highly overlapping thymic TCR repertoires among unrelated individuals were reported in the related research. TCR alpha and beta repertoires from roughly 8 infant thymus samples and four related peripheral blood samples were characterized in the study. Donor ages ranging from about 7 to 250 days were recorded, and more than five male and a couple of female infants were included in the cohort. Thymocytes were mechanically released from the tissue and were stored as pellets of roughly 9-33 million cells at -70 degrees C. Genomic DNA was extracted from frozen cell pellets with a QIAsymphony instrument. Using the immunoSEQ multiplex PCR assay, the TCRB and TCRAD loci were amplified from a standardized quantity of quality-controlled genomic DNA. Amplicons spanned the V(D)J region at a length sufficient to cover the CDR3 and identify V and J genes. Amplicon sequencing was performed on an Illumina platform through the commercial immunoSEQ service. Primer bias and sequencing errors were corrected as previously described, and TCRAD and TCRB definitions were based on the IMGT database. immunoSEQ Analyzer 3.0 and VDJTools were used for repertoire analysis, which covered basic statistics, V/J segment usage, diversity estimates, rarefaction and pairwise overlap. Diversity was estimated using the Chao1, ChaoE, Efron-Thisted, Shannon and inverse Simpson indices, and was also estimated on datasets down-sampled to the size of the smallest sample. Repertoire overlap used strict matching of CDR3 nucleotide sequence, V gene and J gene, with Jaccard-based multidimensional scaling clustering. Thymus samples yielded on average approximately 840,000 unique TCRB clonotypes, compared with around 79,000 from blood samples.

Here the chain combines TRBV7-7 and TRBJ2-5; 8 nucleotides in the junction match TRBD2. The source material was thymocytes. This clonotype originated in a girl in the first two years of life with a congenital heart defect. Donor details come from another sample of the same person, matched by shared clones. The DNA sequence is TGTGCCAGCAGCTTAGCGCCAGCGGGGGAGGAGTGGGACGTAGAAGAGGCCCAGTACTTC. This is translated as CASSLAPAGEEWDVEEAQYF.